A selection of T cell receptor beta chains follows, all from one sample in a study of T cell responses to AZD1222 COVID-19 vaccine. Libraries were prepared by immunoSEQ multiplex PCR; TCRdb keeps only in-frame clonotypes and omits some of them. This table holds 98,000 or so clones, 65% to 85% found once. The sequencing here drew on peripheral blood, taken 28 days after the second AZD1222 dose. The receptors were sampled from an adult who received the AZD1222 COVID-19 vaccine. The CDR3 runs from the conserved cysteine through the conserved F or W.

j_call: TRBJ2-1; v_call: TRBV7-9; cdr3_aa: CASLIGTSAYNEQFF
j_call: TRBJ1-5; v_call: TRBV7-2; cdr3_aa: CASSSLLQGQPQHF
j_call: TRBJ1-2; v_call: TRBV7-2; cdr3_aa: CASSLTRTGGYGYTF
j_call: TRBJ2-7; v_call: TRBV5-1; cdr3_aa: CASSLAPGQGSYEQYF
j_call: TRBJ2-6; v_call: TRBV19; cdr3_aa: CASRVIQGADGANVLTF
j_call: TRBJ2-3; v_call: TRBV24-1; cdr3_aa: CATSDPPSETQYF
j_call: TRBJ1-1; v_call: TRBV29-1; cdr3_aa: CSAGPMNTEAFF
j_call: TRBJ1-2; v_call: TRBV3-1/TRBV3-2; cdr3_aa: CASSQGQITNYGYTF
j_call: TRBJ1-5; v_call: TRBV27; cdr3_aa: CASSTTSGTAFQSWHF
j_call: TRBJ1-3; v_call: TRBV4-3; cdr3_aa: CASSQEVGRLDRNTIYF
j_call: TRBJ2-2; v_call: TRBV6-5; cdr3_aa: CASSYSSRGELFF
j_call: TRBJ2-7; v_call: TRBV10-3; cdr3_aa: CAIGLAGGREQYF
j_call: TRBJ2-7; v_call: TRBV24-1; cdr3_aa: CATSDAGSSSYEQYF
j_call: TRBJ1-2; v_call: TRBV19; cdr3_aa: CASSRGTGNPNYGYTF
j_call: TRBJ1-2; v_call: TRBV7-2; cdr3_aa: CASGQGESGYTF
j_call: TRBJ2-3; v_call: TRBV2; cdr3_aa: CASSFAGVGTQYF
j_call: TRBJ2-3; v_call: TRBV2; cdr3_aa: CASSKGLASSTDTQYF
j_call: TRBJ2-3; v_call: TRBV19; cdr3_aa: CASSNRRTDTQYF
j_call: TRBJ1-1; v_call: TRBV5-1; cdr3_aa: CASSFVPGQNTEAFF
j_call: TRBJ2-3; v_call: TRBV7-2; cdr3_aa: CASSLFRVDTQYF
j_call: TRBJ1-1; v_call: TRBV7-3; cdr3_aa: CASSQTVLTEAFF
j_call: TRBJ2-7; v_call: TRBV5-4; cdr3_aa: CASSLGEDLEQYF
j_call: TRBJ2-7; v_call: TRBV7-6; cdr3_aa: CASSFDRVAEQYF
j_call: TRBJ1-5; v_call: TRBV28; cdr3_aa: CASSLTFQPQHF
j_call: TRBJ1-4; v_call: TRBV18; cdr3_aa: CASSPTVGPNEKLFF
j_call: TRBJ1-6; v_call: TRBV3-1/TRBV3-2; cdr3_aa: CASSQAGGGPAPLHF
j_call: TRBJ2-7; v_call: TRBV3-1/TRBV3-2; cdr3_aa: CASGQGRVNEQYF
j_call: TRBJ1-1; v_call: TRBV11-2; cdr3_aa: CASSSNRGLEAFF
j_call: TRBJ1-1; v_call: TRBV5-1; cdr3_aa: CASSLYGPGTEAFF
j_call: TRBJ2-2; v_call: TRBV4-1; cdr3_aa: CASSPEPGRRTGELFF
j_call: TRBJ1-6; v_call: TRBV7-2; cdr3_aa: CASSSGGFDSPLHF
j_call: TRBJ1-1; v_call: TRBV5-1; cdr3_aa: CASSSRDPNILNTEAFF
j_call: TRBJ1-6; v_call: TRBV10-3; cdr3_aa: CATSGAWNSPLHF
j_call: TRBJ2-5; v_call: TRBV2; cdr3_aa: CASSEALAGGETQYF
j_call: TRBJ1-2; v_call: TRBV7-3; cdr3_aa: CASSRDINYGYTF
j_call: TRBJ2-3; v_call: TRBV10-2; cdr3_aa: CASSKGQGADTQYF
j_call: TRBJ2-3; v_call: TRBV7-9; cdr3_aa: CASSLGQGSTDTQYF
j_call: TRBJ1-2; v_call: TRBV28; cdr3_aa: CAGGSGAPGYGYTF
j_call: TRBJ1-5; v_call: TRBV3-1/TRBV3-2; cdr3_aa: CASSPTGSYQPQHF
j_call: TRBJ2-1; v_call: TRBV5-1; cdr3_aa: CASSLAIGLAEYNEQFF
j_call: TRBJ1-4; v_call: TRBV19; cdr3_aa: CASSIRSFGEKLFF
j_call: TRBJ1-2; v_call: TRBV5-1; cdr3_aa: CASSLNQAAGGYTF
j_call: TRBJ1-5; v_call: TRBV19; cdr3_aa: CASTGFNQPQHF
j_call: TRBJ2-7; v_call: TRBV27; cdr3_aa: CASSYDGTMHF
j_call: TRBJ1-1; v_call: TRBV20-1; cdr3_aa: CSATKAFF
j_call: TRBJ2-1; v_call: TRBV19; cdr3_aa: CASKARPGAPTAEQFF
j_call: TRBJ1-1; v_call: TRBV9; cdr3_aa: CASTSIMNTEAFF
j_call: TRBJ2-7; v_call: TRBV7-9; cdr3_aa: CASSHETPYEQYF